This TCR beta chain is from a study of cytomegalovirus exposure and HLA in healthy donors (dated by TCRdb to 2016 to 2017). About the investigation overall: A later analysis indicated that the 120 or so validation repertoires were generated on the platform also employed for the approximately 700 repertoires of the first cohort. Along with the approximately 650-subject first cohort, a separate validation cohort of over a hundred different subjects was used. The study aimed to test whether cataloging public T cell receptors could reveal signatures of past pathogen exposure. To predict cytomegalovirus infection status, the study combined high-throughput TCR immunosequencing, statistical association of individual TCRs with disease status, and machine learning. Study-level results and caveats: The study listed approximately 160 TCR beta chains as associated with cytomegalovirus. According to the authors, the approach could potentially be generalized to other disease states and immunological phenotypes. All 130 or so repertoires were used to score co-occurrence in the validation cohort in a later analysis, because that analysis had no HLA typing for the cohort. Cytomegalovirus status was reported to be diagnosed by the classifier with high specificity and sensitivity in both the original and validation cohorts. A later analysis found that TCRs clustered in the first cohort also tended to co-occur in the roughly 120 validation repertoires, with just under 95% of cluster scores above 0. A few of the identified cytomegalovirus-associated TCR beta chains were confirmed in vitro to be specific for cytomegalovirus antigens. Most TCR sequences were observed very rarely across donors, whereas some public TCRs were present in many individuals.

V is pared back by 1 base and J by 3 bases, with 13 bases lying between the germline termini. The CDR1 and CDR2 encoded by the germline V gene are SGHVS and FQNEAQ. The cysteine opens and the phenylalanine closes a CDR3 of 15 amino acids. Only the CDR3 part of the read is kept: 45 bases, read in frame from the first base. Comment on this clone: Its target antigen remains unknown. The input lacks base qualities; no much larger clone sits a single base away.

The protocol used for the library was the immunoSEQ multiplex PCR assay. Turning to the authors' computational methods: To diagnose cytomegalovirus status from the catalog of TCR beta chain sequences, a statistical classification framework was built. In its TCRdb copy, this immuneACCESS table keeps in-frame sequences only and misses some clones. Where compared with another copy, unresolved V genes explain less than half of these, and the others have no known cause. The V and J calls and clone size were taken over from that table, and D and trimming were inferred from the DNA. This sample has 150,000 to 200,000 clones in its table, and about 82% of those were observed once. Jointly, the top ten make up 2% to 2.5% of the sample. Separate from the approximately 700-subject first cohort, the validation cohort of about 120 subjects was the group to which the donors belonged.

The receptor was derived from a man aged 25 to 40 in good health and CMV-seropositive. The rearrangement joined TRBV7-8 to TRBJ2-7; confidence is insufficient to name the D gene. The sample was PBMCs. The sequenced DNA: TGTGCCAGCAGCTTAGGGAGAGAGATCCACTACGAGCAGTACTTC. This codes for CASSLGREIHYEQYF.